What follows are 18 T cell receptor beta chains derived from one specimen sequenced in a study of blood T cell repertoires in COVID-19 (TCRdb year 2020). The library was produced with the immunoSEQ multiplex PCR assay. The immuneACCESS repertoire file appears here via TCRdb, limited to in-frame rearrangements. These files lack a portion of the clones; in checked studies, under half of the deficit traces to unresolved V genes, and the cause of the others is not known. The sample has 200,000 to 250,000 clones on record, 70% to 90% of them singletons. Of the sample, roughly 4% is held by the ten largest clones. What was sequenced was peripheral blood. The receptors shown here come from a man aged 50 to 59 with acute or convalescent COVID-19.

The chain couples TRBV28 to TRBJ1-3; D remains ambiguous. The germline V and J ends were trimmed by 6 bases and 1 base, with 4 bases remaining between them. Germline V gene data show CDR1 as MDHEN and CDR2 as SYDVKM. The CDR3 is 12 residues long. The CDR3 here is CASSLSGNTIYF. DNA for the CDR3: TGTGCCAGCAGCTTGTCTGGAAACACCATATATTTT.

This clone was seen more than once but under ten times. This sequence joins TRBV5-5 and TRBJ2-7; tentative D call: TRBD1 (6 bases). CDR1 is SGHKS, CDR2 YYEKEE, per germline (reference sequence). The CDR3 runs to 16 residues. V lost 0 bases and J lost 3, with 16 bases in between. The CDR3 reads CASSLEVGYRVYEQYF. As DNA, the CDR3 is TGTGCCAGCAGCTTGGAGGTTGGGTACAGGGTCTACGAGCAGTACTTC.

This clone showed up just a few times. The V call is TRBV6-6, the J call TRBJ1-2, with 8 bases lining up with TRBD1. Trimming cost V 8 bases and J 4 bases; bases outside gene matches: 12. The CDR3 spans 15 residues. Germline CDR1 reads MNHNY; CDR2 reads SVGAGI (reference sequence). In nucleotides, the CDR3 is TGTGCCAGCCACCCCGGGGGCAGGGGGCTCTATGGCTACACCTTC. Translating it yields CASHPGGRGLYGYTF.

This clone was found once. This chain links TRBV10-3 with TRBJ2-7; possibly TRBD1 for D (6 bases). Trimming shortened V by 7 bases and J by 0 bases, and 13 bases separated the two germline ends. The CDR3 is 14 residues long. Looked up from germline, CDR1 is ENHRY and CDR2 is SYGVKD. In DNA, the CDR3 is TGTGCCATCAATACAGGGTCCAGCTCCTACGAGCAGTACTTC. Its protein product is CAINTGSSSYEQYF.

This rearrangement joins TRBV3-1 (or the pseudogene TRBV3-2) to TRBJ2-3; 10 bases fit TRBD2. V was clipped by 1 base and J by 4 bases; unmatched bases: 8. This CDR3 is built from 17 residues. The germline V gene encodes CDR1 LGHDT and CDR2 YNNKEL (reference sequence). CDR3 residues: CASSQGLAGVRADTQYF. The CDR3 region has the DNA TGTGCCAGCAGCCAAGGTCTAGCGGGAGTTAGGGCAGATACGCAGTATTTT.

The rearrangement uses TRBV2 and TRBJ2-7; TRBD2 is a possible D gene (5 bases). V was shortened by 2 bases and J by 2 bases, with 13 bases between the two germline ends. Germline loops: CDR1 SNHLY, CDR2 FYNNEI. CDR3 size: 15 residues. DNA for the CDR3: TGTGCCAGCAGTGAATATGGTACGGGGACCTACGAGCAGTACTTC. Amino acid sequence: CASSEYGTGTYEQYF.

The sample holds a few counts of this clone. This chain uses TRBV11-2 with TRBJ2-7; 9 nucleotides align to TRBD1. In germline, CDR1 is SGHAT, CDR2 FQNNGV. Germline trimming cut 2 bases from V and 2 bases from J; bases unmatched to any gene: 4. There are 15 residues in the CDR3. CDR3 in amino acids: CASSLPGQGTYEQYF. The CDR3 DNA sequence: TGTGCCAGCAGCTTACCGGGACAGGGAACCTACGAGCAGTACTTC.

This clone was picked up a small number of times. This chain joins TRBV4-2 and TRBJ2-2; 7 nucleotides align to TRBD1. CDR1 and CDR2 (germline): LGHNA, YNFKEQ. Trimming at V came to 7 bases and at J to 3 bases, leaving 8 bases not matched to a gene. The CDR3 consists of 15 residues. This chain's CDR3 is CASTPLTGDTGELFF. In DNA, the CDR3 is TGTGCCAGCACCCCACTCACAGGGGACACCGGGGAGCTGTTTTTT.

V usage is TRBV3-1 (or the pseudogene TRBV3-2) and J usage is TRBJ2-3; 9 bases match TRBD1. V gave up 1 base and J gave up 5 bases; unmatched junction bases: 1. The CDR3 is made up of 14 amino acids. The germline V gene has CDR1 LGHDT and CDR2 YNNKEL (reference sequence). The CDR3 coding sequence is TGTGCCAGCAGCCAAGGACAGGGGGTAGATACGCAGTATTTT. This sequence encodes CASSQGQGVDTQYF.

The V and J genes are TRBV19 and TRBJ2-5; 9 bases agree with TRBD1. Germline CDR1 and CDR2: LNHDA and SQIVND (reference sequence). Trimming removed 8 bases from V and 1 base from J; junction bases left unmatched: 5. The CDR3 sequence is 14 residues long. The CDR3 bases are TGTGCCAGTGGGGACAGGGCCCTCCAAGAGACCCAGTACTTC. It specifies CASGDRALQETQYF.

The DNA of the CDR3 is TGTGCCAGCAGCTCCGGGGGACTTAGCTCCTACGAGCAGTACTTC. Protein product: CASSSGGLSSYEQYF. The gene calls are TRBV7-9 and TRBJ2-7; D perhaps matches TRBD2 (6 bases). CDR1 and CDR2 from the germline V gene are SEHNR and FQNEAQ (reference sequence). The CDR3 is 15 residues long. With 4 bases removed from V and 0 bases from J, the gap between germline ends came to 13 bases.

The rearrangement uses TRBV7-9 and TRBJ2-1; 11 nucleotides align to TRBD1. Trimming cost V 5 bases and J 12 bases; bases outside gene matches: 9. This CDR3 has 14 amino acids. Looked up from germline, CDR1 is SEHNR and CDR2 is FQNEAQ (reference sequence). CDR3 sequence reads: CASSTGQGGLGQFF. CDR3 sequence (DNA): TGTGCCAGCAGCACGGGACAGGGGGGGCTCGGGCAGTTCTTC.

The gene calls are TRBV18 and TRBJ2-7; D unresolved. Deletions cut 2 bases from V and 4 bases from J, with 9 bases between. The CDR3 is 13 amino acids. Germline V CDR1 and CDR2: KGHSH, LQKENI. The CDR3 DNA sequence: TGTGCCAGCTCACCAGTAGCCCTTTACGAGCAGTACTTC. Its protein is CASSPVALYEQYF.

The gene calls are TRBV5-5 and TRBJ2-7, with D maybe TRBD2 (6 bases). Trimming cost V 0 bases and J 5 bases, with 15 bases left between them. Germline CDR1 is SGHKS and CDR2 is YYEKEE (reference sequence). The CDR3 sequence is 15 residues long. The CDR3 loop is CASSLEAGWGNEQYF. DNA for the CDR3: TGTGCCAGCAGCTTGGAGGCGGGGTGGGGTAACGAGCAGTACTTC. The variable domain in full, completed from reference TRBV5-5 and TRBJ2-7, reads DAGVTQSPTHLIKTRGQQVTLRCSPISGHKSVSWYQQVLGQGPQFIFQYYEKEERGRGNFPDRFSARQFPNYSSELNVNALLLGDSALYLCASSLEAGWGNEQYFGPGTRLTVT.

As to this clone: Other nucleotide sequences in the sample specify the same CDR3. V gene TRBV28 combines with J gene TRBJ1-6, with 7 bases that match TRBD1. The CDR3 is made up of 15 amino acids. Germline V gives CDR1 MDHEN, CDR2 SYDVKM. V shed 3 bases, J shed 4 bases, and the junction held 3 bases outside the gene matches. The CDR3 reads CASSLPGQYNSPLHF. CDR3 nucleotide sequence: TGTGCCAGCAGTTTGCCGGGACAGTATAATTCACCCCTCCACTTT.

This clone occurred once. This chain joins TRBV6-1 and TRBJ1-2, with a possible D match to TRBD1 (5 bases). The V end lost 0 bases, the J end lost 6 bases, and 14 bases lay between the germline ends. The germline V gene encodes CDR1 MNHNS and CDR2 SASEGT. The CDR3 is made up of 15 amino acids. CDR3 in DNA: TGTGCCAGCAGTGAAGCGGCGATGGGGGGGGATGGCTACACCTTC. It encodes CASSEAAMGGDGYTF.

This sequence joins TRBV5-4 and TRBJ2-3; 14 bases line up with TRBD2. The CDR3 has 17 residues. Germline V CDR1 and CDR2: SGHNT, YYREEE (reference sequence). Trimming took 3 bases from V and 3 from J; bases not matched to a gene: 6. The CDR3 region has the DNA TGTGCCAGCAGCTCTGGGACTAGCGGGGGCGTGACAGATACGCAGTATTTT. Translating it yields CASSSGTSGGVTDTQYF.

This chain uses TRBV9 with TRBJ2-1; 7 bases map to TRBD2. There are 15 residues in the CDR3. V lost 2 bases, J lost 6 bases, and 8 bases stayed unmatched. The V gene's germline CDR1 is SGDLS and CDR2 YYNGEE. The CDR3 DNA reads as TGTGCCAGCAGCGTGGCGGGAGTAAAGGCCAATGAGCAGTTCTTC. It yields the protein CASSVAGVKANEQFF.